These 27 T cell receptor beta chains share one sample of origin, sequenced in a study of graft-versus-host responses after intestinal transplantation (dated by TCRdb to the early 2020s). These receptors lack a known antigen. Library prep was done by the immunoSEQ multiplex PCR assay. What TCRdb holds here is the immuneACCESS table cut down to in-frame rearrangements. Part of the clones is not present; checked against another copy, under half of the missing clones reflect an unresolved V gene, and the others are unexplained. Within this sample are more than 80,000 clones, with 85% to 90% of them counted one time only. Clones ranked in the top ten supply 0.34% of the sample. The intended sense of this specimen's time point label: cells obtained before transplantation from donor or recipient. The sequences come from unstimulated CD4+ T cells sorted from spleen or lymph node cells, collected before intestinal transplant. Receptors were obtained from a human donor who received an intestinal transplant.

CDR3 sequence reads: CASSVEAGGYEQYF. Written as DNA, the CDR3 is TGTGCCAGCAGTGTTGAGGCGGGGGGCTACGAGCAGTACTTC. The chain has TRBV6-1 and TRBJ2-7; 8 positions agree with TRBD2. This CDR3 is built from 14 residues. Germline V gene data show CDR1 as MNHNS and CDR2 as SASEGT. Trimming cost V 4 bases and J 3 bases; bases outside gene matches: 5.

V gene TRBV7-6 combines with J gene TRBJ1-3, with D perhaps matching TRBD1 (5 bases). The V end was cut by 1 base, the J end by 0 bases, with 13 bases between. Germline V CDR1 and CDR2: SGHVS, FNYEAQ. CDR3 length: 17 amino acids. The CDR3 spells CASSLEGQQSSGNTIYF. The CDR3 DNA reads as TGTGCCAGCAGCTTAGAGGGGCAGCAGAGCTCTGGAAACACCATATATTTT.

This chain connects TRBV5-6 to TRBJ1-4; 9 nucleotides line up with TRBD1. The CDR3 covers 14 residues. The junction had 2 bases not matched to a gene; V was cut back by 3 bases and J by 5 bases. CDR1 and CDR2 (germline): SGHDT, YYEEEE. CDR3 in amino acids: CASSWGTGNEKLFF. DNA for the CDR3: TGTGCCAGCAGCTGGGGGACAGGGAATGAAAAACTGTTTTTT.

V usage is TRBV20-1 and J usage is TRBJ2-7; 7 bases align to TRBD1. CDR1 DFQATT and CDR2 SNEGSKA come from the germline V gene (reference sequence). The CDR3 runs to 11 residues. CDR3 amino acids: CTVRGPGEQYF. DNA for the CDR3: TGCACGGTGAGGGGGCCGGGCGAGCAGTACTTC.

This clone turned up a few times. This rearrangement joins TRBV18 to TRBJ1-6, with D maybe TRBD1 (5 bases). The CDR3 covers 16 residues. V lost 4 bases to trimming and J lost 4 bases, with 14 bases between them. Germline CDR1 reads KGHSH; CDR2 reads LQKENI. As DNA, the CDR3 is TGTGCCAGCTCACAAGATCCAGGGTATTATAATTCACCCCTCCACTTT. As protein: CASSQDPGYYNSPLHF.

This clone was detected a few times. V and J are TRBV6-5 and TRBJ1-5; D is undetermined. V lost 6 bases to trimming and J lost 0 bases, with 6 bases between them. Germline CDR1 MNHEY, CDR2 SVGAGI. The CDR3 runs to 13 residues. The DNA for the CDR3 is TGTGCCAGCAGCTATAATAGCAATCAGCCCCAGCATTTT. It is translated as CASSYNSNQPQHF.

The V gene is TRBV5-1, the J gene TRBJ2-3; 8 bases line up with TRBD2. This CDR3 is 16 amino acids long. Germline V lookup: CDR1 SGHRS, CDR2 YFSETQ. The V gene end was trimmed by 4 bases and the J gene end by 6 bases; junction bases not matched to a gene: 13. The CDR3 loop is CASSTRSGGWIDTQYF. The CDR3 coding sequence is TGCGCCAGCAGCACCCGGAGCGGGGGCTGGATTGATACGCAGTATTTT.

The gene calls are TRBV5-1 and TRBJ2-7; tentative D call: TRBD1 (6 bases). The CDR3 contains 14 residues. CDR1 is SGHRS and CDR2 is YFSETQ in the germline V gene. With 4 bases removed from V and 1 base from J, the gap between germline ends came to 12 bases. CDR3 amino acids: CASSETGASYEQYF. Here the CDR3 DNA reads TGCGCCAGCAGCGAGACAGGAGCATCCTACGAGCAGTACTTC.

CDR3 protein: CASSVGTRQETQYF. As DNA, the CDR3 is TGTGCCAGCAGTGTCGGGACTAGACAAGAGACCCAGTACTTC. The gene calls are TRBV28 and TRBJ2-5, with 8 bases matching TRBD2. The germline V gene encodes CDR1 MDHEN and CDR2 SYDVKM. The J segment lost 2 bases and the V segment lost 5 bases, leaving 4 bases of the junction unmatched. The CDR3 spans 14 residues.

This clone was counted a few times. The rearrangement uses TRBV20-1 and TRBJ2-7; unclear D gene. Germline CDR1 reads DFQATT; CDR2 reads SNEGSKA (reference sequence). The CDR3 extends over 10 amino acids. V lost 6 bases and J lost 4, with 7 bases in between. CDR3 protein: CSALLYEQYF. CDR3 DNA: TGCAGTGCCCTACTATACGAGCAGTACTTC.

The DNA for the CDR3 is TGTGCCAGCCGACCCGGCGGGGCAGAAAGCACAGATACGCAGTATTTT. Translated: CASRPGGAESTDTQYF. The chain links TRBV21-1 to TRBJ2-3; the table's TRBD2 call for D was not verified on the DNA. TRBV21-1 is a listed pseudogene. The CDR3 contains 16 residues.

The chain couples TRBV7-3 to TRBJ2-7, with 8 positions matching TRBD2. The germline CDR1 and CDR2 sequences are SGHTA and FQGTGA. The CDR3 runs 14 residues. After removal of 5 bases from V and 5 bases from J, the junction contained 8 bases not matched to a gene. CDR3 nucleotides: TGTGCCAGCAGCCCGGGAGGGTCAGCGAACGAGCAGTACTTC. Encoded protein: CASSPGGSANEQYF.

CDR3 region: CASSWGAEETQYF. In DNA form, the CDR3 reads TGTGCCAGCAGCTGGGGAGCTGAAGAGACCCAGTACTTC. The V gene is TRBV28, the J gene TRBJ2-5; perhaps TRBD2 as D (5 bases). V was pared by 6 bases and J by 3 bases, with 11 bases between. The germline gives CDR1 MDHEN, CDR2 SYDVKM. CDR3 length equals 13 residues.

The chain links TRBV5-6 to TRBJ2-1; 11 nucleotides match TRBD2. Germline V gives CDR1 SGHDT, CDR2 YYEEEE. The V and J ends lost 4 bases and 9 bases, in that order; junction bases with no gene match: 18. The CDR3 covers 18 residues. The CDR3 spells CASSQDRVSRLAGREQFF. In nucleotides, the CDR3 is TGTGCCAGCAGCCAGGACAGGGTCTCGAGACTAGCGGGACGTGAGCAGTTCTTC.

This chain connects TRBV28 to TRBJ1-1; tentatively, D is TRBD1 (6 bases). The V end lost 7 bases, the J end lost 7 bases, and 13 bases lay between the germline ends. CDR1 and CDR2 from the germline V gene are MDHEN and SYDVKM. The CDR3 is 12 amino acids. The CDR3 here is CASILGGGEAFF. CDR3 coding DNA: TGTGCCAGCATTCTGGGAGGGGGTGAAGCTTTCTTT.

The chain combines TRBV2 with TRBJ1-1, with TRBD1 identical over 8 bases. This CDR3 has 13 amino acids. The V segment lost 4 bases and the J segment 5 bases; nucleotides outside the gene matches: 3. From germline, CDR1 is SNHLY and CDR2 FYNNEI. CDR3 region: CASSVTGETEAFF. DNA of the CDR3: TGTGCCAGCAGTGTGACAGGGGAAACTGAAGCTTTCTTT.

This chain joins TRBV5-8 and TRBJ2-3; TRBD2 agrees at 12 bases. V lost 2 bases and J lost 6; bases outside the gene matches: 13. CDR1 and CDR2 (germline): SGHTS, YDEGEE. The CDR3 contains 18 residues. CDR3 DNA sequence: TGTGCCAGCAGCTTTACCCCGCGACTAGCGGGGGTTCCGGATACGCAGTATTTT. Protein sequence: CASSFTPRLAGVPDTQYF.

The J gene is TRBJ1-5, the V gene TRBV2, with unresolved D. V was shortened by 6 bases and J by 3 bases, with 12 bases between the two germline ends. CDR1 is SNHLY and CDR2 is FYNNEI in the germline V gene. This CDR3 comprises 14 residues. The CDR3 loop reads CASRAGRDNQPQHF. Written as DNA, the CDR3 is TGTGCCAGCAGGGCAGGACGGGACAATCAGCCCCAGCATTTT.

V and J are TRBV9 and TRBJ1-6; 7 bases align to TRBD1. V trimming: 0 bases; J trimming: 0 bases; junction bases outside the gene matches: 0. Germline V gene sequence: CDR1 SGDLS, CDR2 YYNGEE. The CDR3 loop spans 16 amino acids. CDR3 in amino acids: CASSVGQGSYNSPLHF. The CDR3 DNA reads TGTGCCAGCAGCGTAGGACAGGGCTCCTATAATTCACCCCTCCACTTT.

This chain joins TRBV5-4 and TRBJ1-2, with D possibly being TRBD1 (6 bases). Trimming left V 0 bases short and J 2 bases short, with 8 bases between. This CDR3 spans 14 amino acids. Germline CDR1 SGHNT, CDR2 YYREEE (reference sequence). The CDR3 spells CASSLERGNYGYTF. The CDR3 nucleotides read TGTGCCAGCAGCTTGGAAAGGGGGAACTATGGCTACACCTTC.

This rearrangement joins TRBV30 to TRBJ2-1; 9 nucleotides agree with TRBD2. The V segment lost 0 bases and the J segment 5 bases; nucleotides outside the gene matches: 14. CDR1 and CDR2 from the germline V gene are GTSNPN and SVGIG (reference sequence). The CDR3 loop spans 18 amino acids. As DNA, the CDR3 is TGTGCCTGGAGTGTAGTCCTCGGGGGTAGCGGGGGAAACAATGAGCAGTTCTTC. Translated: CAWSVVLGGSGGNNEQFF.

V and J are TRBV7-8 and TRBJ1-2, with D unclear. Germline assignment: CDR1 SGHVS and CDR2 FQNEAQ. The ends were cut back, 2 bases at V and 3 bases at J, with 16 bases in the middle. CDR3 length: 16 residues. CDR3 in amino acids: CASSLLGPRPDYGYTF. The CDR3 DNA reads TGTGCCAGCAGCTTACTAGGCCCCAGACCCGACTATGGCTACACCTTC.

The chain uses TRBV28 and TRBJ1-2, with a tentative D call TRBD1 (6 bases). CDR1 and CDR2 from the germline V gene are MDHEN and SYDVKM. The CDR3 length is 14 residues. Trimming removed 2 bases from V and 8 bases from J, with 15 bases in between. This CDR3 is CASSLRGGWDGYTF. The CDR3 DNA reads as TGTGCCAGCAGTTTACGGGGGGGCTGGGACGGCTACACCTTC.

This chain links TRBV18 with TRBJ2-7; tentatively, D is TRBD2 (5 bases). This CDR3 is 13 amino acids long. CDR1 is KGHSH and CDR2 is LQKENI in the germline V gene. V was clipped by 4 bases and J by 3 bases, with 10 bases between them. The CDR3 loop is CASSRVEGYEQYF. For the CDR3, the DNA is TGTGCCAGCTCACGAGTAGAGGGCTACGAGCAGTACTTC.

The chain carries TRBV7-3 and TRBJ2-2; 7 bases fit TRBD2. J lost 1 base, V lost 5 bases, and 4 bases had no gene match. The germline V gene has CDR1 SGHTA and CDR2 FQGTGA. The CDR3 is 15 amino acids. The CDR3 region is CASSRLAENTGELFF. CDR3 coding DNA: TGTGCCAGCAGCCGGCTAGCGGAGAACACCGGGGAGCTGTTTTTT.

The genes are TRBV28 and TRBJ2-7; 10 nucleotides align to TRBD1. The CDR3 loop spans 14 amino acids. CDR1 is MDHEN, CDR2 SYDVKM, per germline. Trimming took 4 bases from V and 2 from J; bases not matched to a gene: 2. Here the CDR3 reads CASSSGTGAYEQYF. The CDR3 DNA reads TGTGCCAGCAGTTCGGGGACAGGGGCCTACGAGCAGTACTTC.

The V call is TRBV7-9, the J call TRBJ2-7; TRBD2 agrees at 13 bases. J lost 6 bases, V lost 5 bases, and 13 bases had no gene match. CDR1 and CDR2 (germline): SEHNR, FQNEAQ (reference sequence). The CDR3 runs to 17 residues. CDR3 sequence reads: CASSRGLAGVRLLEQYF. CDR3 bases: TGTGCCAGCAGCCGAGGACTAGCGGGAGTTCGTCTCCTCGAGCAGTACTTC.